This TCR beta chain was identified in a study of T cell responses to AZD1222 COVID-19 vaccine. Sequencing was performed with immunoSEQ multiplex PCR; in TCRdb, only in-frame clones are kept and a portion is missing. The data hold over 150,000 clones, with under 95% observed a single time. The length of the CDR3 is 13 residues. Germline assignment: CDR1 SQVTM and CDR2 ANQGSEA. With V trimmed by 7 bases and J by 1 base, 6 bases remained unmatched. V and J are TRBV29-1 and TRBJ1-1; 7 positions match TRBD1. Material: peripheral blood, obtained on day 0 of AZD1222 vaccination. This TCR came from an adult in good health. CDR3 coding DNA: TGCAGCGCCTTGGACAGGAAGAACACTGAAGCTTTCTTT. Its protein product is CSALDRKNTEAFF.